Included here is one T cell receptor beta chain sequence, with context. In the authors' workflow: The assay estimated nucleated cells by amplifying reference gene primers. TCRdb keeps only in-frame clones here, not all; method: immunoSEQ multiplex PCR. V and J calls and clone size follow that table, whereas D and trimming were derived from the DNA. The sample records under 300,000 clones, less than 90% being singletons. The data derive from a study of blood T cell repertoires in COVID-19. About the study: Sample material is recorded as cDNA or gDNA derived from T cells, B-cell-depleted T cells, or PBMCs.

This CDR3 region has 16 residues. V lost 6 bases, J lost 2 bases, and 8 bases stayed unmatched. CDR1 is ENHRY and CDR2 is SYGVKD in the germline V gene. The TCR sequence derives from a woman aged 70-85 years with COVID-19, enrolled during active disease. The V and J genes are TRBV10-3 and TRBJ1-1; 11 nucleotides agree with TRBD1. The sequencing input was peripheral blood. The CDR3: CAISLAGTGGNTEAFF. The CDR3, as DNA: TGTGCCATCAGCCTAGCCGGGACAGGGGGTAACACTGAAGCTTTCTTT.